Sequencing of this T cell receptor beta chain was carried out in a study of shared clonotypes between healthy human individuals. Study at large: The study enrolled a couple of women and a few men aged 18 to 49. General study points: In having few donors, the study represented limited genetic and exposure-history diversity.

In the naive CD8 group, cells lacked CD45RO and were positively selected for CCR7, so terminally differentiated effector memory CD45RA+ cells were left out. Donors included only healthy HIV-negative adults lacking recent acute infections or vaccinations. Using 200 ng DNA, 30,000 or so T cell genomes, the sorted-subset replicate PCRs were run. Sequencing was performed with immunoSEQ multiplex PCR; in TCRdb, only in-frame clones are kept and a portion is missing. The repertoire holds about 2.1 million clones, with about 92% as singletons. Trimming at V came to 5 bases and at J to 4 bases, leaving 6 bases not matched to a gene. This CDR3 is 15 amino acids long. The germline CDR1 and CDR2 sequences are SEHNR and FQNEAQ (reference sequence). In the case of this clone: What it recognizes is unknown.

Sequencing used naive CD8+ T cells from PBMCs. The receptor's source is a man in his late teens or twenties in good health. Some clones in this sample may be carry-over from other donors' samples. The chain uses TRBV7-9 and TRBJ2-1, with 9 bases matching TRBD2. The CDR3 nucleotides read TGTGCCAGCAGCCCCCGACTAGCGGTATACAATGAGCAGTTCTTC. It translates to CASSPRLAVYNEQFF.